These 24 T cell receptor beta chains originate from one sample sequenced in a study of blood T cell repertoires in COVID-19. Here immunoSEQ multiplex PCR was the method, and the copy in TCRdb shows in-frame clones only, minus some. The table shows over 200,000 clones, with around 90% occurring only once. The sequencing input was peripheral blood. The source is a man aged 60-69 years with COVID-19, enrolled during active disease.

This chain uses TRBV19 with TRBJ2-7; D call uncertain. The ends were cut back, 1 base at V and 0 bases at J, with 10 bases in the middle. Germline loops: CDR1 LNHDA, CDR2 SQIVND (reference sequence). The CDR3 runs to 15 residues. For the CDR3, the DNA is TGTGCCAGTAGTATAGGGCGGAAGAGCTCCTACGAGCAGTACTTC. Amino acid sequence: CASSIGRKSSYEQYF.

This chain uses TRBV25-1 with TRBJ2-1; perhaps TRBD2 as D (5 bases). Germline V gene lookup returns CDR1 MGHDK and CDR2 SYGVNS. V was trimmed by 2 bases and J by 12 bases, leaving 17 bases between them. The CDR3 runs to 14 residues. For the CDR3, the DNA is TGTGCCAGCAGTGAACCCGCGGGCCAAGGTGGGCAGTTCTTC. Translated, it gives CASSEPAGQGGQFF.

The chain joins TRBV19 to TRBJ1-3; a weak D match, TRBD1 (5 bases). Germline V gene sequence: CDR1 LNHDA, CDR2 SQIVND (reference sequence). V lost 2 bases and J lost 0, with 11 bases in between. The CDR3 length is 16 residues. The CDR3 reads CASSISPGHSGNTIYF. CDR3 nucleotides: TGTGCCAGTAGTATATCCCCAGGGCACTCTGGAAACACCATATATTTT.

V usage is TRBV19 and J usage is TRBJ1-5; D may be TRBD1 (6 bases). With 3 bases removed from V and 7 bases from J, the gap between germline ends came to 16 bases. Germline loops: CDR1 LNHDA, CDR2 SQIVND (reference sequence). This CDR3 is 15 amino acids long. CDR3: CASSIPGAGEQPQHF. In nucleotides, the CDR3 is TGTGCCAGTAGTATCCCAGGGGCAGGGGAACAGCCCCAGCATTTT. The full variable domain, with the rest looked up from reference TRBV19 and TRBJ1-5, is DGGITQSPKYLFRKEGQNVTLSCEQNLNHDAMYWYRQDPGQGLRLIYYSQIVNDFQKGDIAEGYSVSREKKESFPLTVTSAQKNPTAFYLCASSIPGAGEQPQHFGDGTRLSIL.

The chain links TRBV28 to TRBJ1-2; TRBD1 matches 12 bases. With V trimmed by 2 bases and J by 7 bases, 5 bases remained unmatched. This CDR3 has 15 amino acids. The V gene's germline CDR1 is MDHEN and CDR2 SYDVKM. CDR3 coding DNA: TGTGCCAGCAGTTTACGTGGGACAGGGGGCTCTGGCTACACCTTC. Amino acids: CASSLRGTGGSGYTF.

The chain joins TRBV16 to TRBJ2-2, with 8 positions matching TRBD1. Trimming removed 3 bases from V and 0 bases from J; junction bases left unmatched: 0. The germline gives CDR1 KGHSY, CDR2 FQNENV. This CDR3 spans 15 amino acids. The CDR3 region is CASSQTGANTGELFF. The CDR3 coding sequence is TGTGCCAGCAGCCAGACAGGGGCGAACACCGGGGAGCTGTTTTTT. Complete variable domain (other parts from reference TRBV16 and TRBJ2-2): GEEVAQTPKHLVRGEGQKAKLYCAPIKGHSYVFWYQQVLKNEFKFLISFQNENVFDETGMPKERFSAKCLPNSPCSLEIQATKLEDSAVYFCASSQTGANTGELFFGEGSRLTVL.

The rearrangement uses TRBV7-2 and TRBJ2-2, with D possibly matching TRBD2 (7 bases). The CDR3 is 14 amino acids. Germline V gives CDR1 SGHTA, CDR2 FQGNSA. Trimming took off 7 bases at V and 4 bases at J, with 13 bases between the two ends. CDR3 in amino acids: CASIGGLSTGELFF. The DNA for the CDR3 is TGTGCCAGCATCGGGGGGCTTAGCACCGGGGAGCTGTTTTTT.

The V gene is TRBV29-1, the J gene TRBJ1-5, with D possibly being TRBD1 (6 bases). This CDR3 has 15 amino acids. Deletions cut 7 bases from V and 6 bases from J, with 22 bases between. Looked up from germline, CDR1 is SQVTM and CDR2 is ANQGSEA. This CDR3 is CSAATDGGRGQPQHF. In DNA form, the CDR3 reads TGCAGCGCCGCTACAGATGGGGGCAGGGGTCAGCCCCAGCATTTT. Looking up the rest from reference TRBV29-1 and TRBJ1-5 gives the full variable domain: SAVISQKPSRDICQRGTSLTIQCQVDSQVTMMFWYRQQPGQSLTLIATANQGSEATYESGFVIDKFPISRPNLTFSTLTVSNMSPEDSSIYLCSAATDGGRGQPQHFGDGTRLSIL.

The chain uses TRBV28 and TRBJ1-2; a possible D gene is TRBD1 (5 bases). V was trimmed by 2 bases and J by 3 bases, leaving 7 bases between them. This CDR3 region has 13 residues. Germline lookup yields CDR1 MDHEN and CDR2 SYDVKM. CDR3 residues: CASSLGGDYGYTF. CDR3 nucleotide sequence: TGTGCCAGCAGTTTAGGGGGGGACTATGGCTACACCTTC.

This chain links TRBV3-1 (or the pseudogene TRBV3-2) with TRBJ1-6; no reliable D call. CDR3 length: 13 amino acids. CDR1 and CDR2 (germline): LGHDT, YNNKEL (reference sequence). V was pared by 1 base and J by 11 bases, with 9 bases between. The CDR3 DNA follows: TGTGCCAGCAGCCAAGTGTCTGCAGCACCCCTCCACTTT. Amino acids: CASSQVSAAPLHF.

The gene calls are TRBV29-1 and TRBJ2-7; D is undetermined. Germline CDR1 and CDR2: SQVTM and ANQGSEA. This CDR3 region has 10 residues. The V gene lost 5 bases and the J gene lost 4 bases, with 6 bases spanning the gap. This chain's CDR3 is CSVLTYEQYF. In DNA form, the CDR3 reads TGCAGCGTTCTAACTTACGAGCAGTACTTC.

DNA of the CDR3: TGCGCCAGCAGCCGTAATGGACAGGGGGTCACTCAGCCCCAGCATTTT. Translated: CASSRNGQGVTQPQHF. The rearrangement joins TRBV4-1 to TRBJ1-5; 10 bases match TRBD1. CDR1 and CDR2 from the germline V gene are MGHRA and YSYEKL. V dropped 4 bases and J dropped 6; count of bases not matched to a gene: 9. The CDR3 has 16 amino acids.

The chain is built from TRBV18 and TRBJ2-7; D gene ambiguous. Trimming stripped 4 bases from V and 2 bases from J, with 12 bases between. CDR1 is KGHSH, CDR2 LQKENI, per germline. The CDR3 totals 14 residues. CDR3 sequence: CASSQRYTAYEQYF. Here the CDR3 DNA reads TGTGCCAGCTCACAGAGGTATACTGCCTACGAGCAGTACTTC.

The chain employs TRBV6-2 or TRBV6-3 and TRBJ2-1; D perhaps matches TRBD2 (7 bases). The CDR3 spans 13 residues. The germline V gene encodes CDR1 MNHEY and CDR2 SVGEGT. V dropped 2 bases and J dropped 7 bases, with 9 bases sitting between them. The CDR3 coding sequence is TGTGCCAGCAGTTACAGGGGGGGAAATGAGCAGTTCTTC. Protein product: CASSYRGGNEQFF.

This chain joins TRBV7-2 and TRBJ2-1, with TRBD1 identical over 9 bases. The ends lost 5 bases at V and 3 bases at J; junction bases unmatched: 5. Per germline, CDR1 SGHTA and CDR2 FQGNSA. This CDR3 spans 15 amino acids. The CDR3 reads CASSQGTGHYNEQFF. DNA of the CDR3: TGTGCCAGCAGCCAAGGGACAGGGCACTACAATGAGCAGTTCTTC.

This chain links TRBV24-1 with TRBJ2-2, with TRBD2 identical over 8 bases. Germline V gene data show CDR1 as KGHDR and CDR2 as SFDVKD. With 3 bases clipped from V and 6 bases from J, the junction kept 17 bases outside the gene matches. This CDR3 is built from 19 residues. The CDR3 DNA reads TGTGCCACCAGTGATCTTCCGGGACTAGAATGTTGTCGCGCCGGGGAGCTGTTTTTT. Translation: CATSDLPGLECCRAGELFF.

The CDR3 region has the DNA TGTGCCAGCAGTCGACCGATAGCGGGGGACTACAATGAGCAGTTCTTC. The encoded protein is CASSRPIAGDYNEQFF. The rearrangement uses TRBV2 and TRBJ2-1; TRBD2 agrees at 9 bases. Per the germline V gene, CDR1 is SNHLY and CDR2 is FYNNEI. This CDR3 has 16 residues. The junction had 8 bases not matched to a gene; V was cut back by 5 bases and J by 3 bases.

The V call is TRBV5-4, the J call TRBJ1-1; D call uncertain. In germline, CDR1 is SGHNT, CDR2 YYREEE (reference sequence). V lost 4 bases, J lost 6 bases, and 16 bases lay in between. This CDR3 region has 14 residues. The CDR3 loop reads CASSPNRGSSEAFF. The CDR3 coding sequence is TGTGCCAGCAGCCCCAATCGTGGCAGTTCTGAAGCTTTCTTT.

This clone was seen a handful of times. The rearrangement uses TRBV5-1 and TRBJ2-2; unclear D gene. The V end lost 0 bases, the J end lost 0 bases, and 3 bases lay between the germline ends. The germline gives CDR1 SGHRS, CDR2 YFSETQ. CDR3 size: 14 residues. The CDR3 coding sequence is TGCGCCAGCAGCTTGGGAGCGAACACCGGGGAGCTGTTTTTT. This gives the protein CASSLGANTGELFF. Looking up the rest from reference TRBV5-1 and TRBJ2-2 gives the full variable domain: KAGVTQTPRYLIKTRGQQVTLSCSPISGHRSVSWYQQTPGQGLQFLFEYFSETQRNKGNFPGRFSGRQFSNSRSEMNVSTLELGDSALYLCASSLGANTGELFFGEGSRLTVL.

The chain is built from TRBV18 and TRBJ1-3, with 12 bases fitting TRBD1. The CDR3 spans 20 residues. The junction had 13 bases not matched to a gene; V was cut back by 3 bases and J by 1 base. Germline V gives CDR1 KGHSH, CDR2 LQKENI. CDR3 region: CASSPSIGTGGLISGNTIYF. The CDR3 DNA sequence: TGTGCCAGCTCACCCTCGATCGGGACAGGGGGCCTAATTTCTGGAAACACCATATATTTT.

The chain couples TRBV10-3 to TRBJ2-1, with a weak D call TRBD1 (6 bases). This CDR3 contains 14 residues. Trimming removed 1 base at V and 4 bases at J, with 8 bases between. In germline, CDR1 is ENHRY, CDR2 SYGVKD. As DNA, the CDR3 is TGTGCCATCAGTGAGTTGCAGGGGTACAATGAGCAGTTCTTC. It is translated as CAISELQGYNEQFF.

The V and J genes are TRBV7-9 and TRBJ2-3, with D perhaps TRBD1 (6 bases). The CDR3 loop spans 14 amino acids. Germline V gene sequence: CDR1 SEHNR, CDR2 FQNEAQ (reference sequence). V was shortened by 5 bases and J by 2 bases, with 11 bases between the two germline ends. CDR3 region: CASSPGQFTDTQYF. The CDR3 nucleotides read TGTGCCAGCAGCCCTGGACAGTTCACAGATACGCAGTATTTT.

The V and J genes are TRBV4-3 and TRBJ2-1; D perhaps matches TRBD1 (5 bases). Germline lookup yields CDR1 LGHNA and CDR2 YSLEER. The CDR3 has 15 residues. With 0 bases removed from V and 3 bases from J, the gap between germline ends came to 9 bases. The DNA of the CDR3 is TGCGCCAGCAGCCAAGACTTCCAGGGCTACAATGAGCAGTTCTTC. It encodes CASSQDFQGYNEQFF.

This clone came up once. V and J are TRBV11-1 and TRBJ2-5, with D perhaps matching TRBD1 (6 bases). Per the germline V gene, CDR1 is SGHAT and CDR2 is FQDESV (reference sequence). The CDR3 is made up of 13 amino acids. The V end was cut by 3 bases, the J end by 5 bases, with 10 bases between. The CDR3 region has the DNA TGTGCCAGCAGCTTGGGGGCGGCGGAGACCCAGTACTTC. Protein: CASSLGAAETQYF.